This entry lists 22 T cell receptor beta chains sequenced from one sample in a study of blood T cell repertoires in COVID-19 (TCRdb year 2020). Libraries were constructed by the immunoSEQ multiplex PCR assay. What TCRdb holds here is the immuneACCESS table cut down to in-frame rearrangements. Part of the clones is not present; checked against another copy, under half of the missing clones reflect an unresolved V gene, and the others are unexplained. Recorded for this sample are around 200,000 clones; around 86% of them occurred a single time. Of the sample, more than 3.5% falls within the top ten clones. Sequencing was done on a sample of PBMCs or T cells enriched from blood (not recorded which). These receptors all come from a woman between 35 and 50 years old with acute COVID-19.

V is TRBV2 and J is TRBJ1-5; no definite D call. This CDR3 has 12 residues. Trimming removed 4 bases from V and 5 bases from J, with 6 bases in between. The V gene's germline CDR1 is SNHLY and CDR2 FYNNEI. The CDR3 region is CASSAEYQPQHF. CDR3 nucleotides: TGTGCCAGCAGTGCGGAGTATCAGCCCCAGCATTTT.

CDR3 bases: TGTGCCAGTAGTACAAACAGGGGCCAAGAGACCCAGTACTTC. Its protein product is CASSTNRGQETQYF. This chain joins TRBV19 and TRBJ2-5; 7 bases fit TRBD1. The CDR3 covers 14 residues. V gave up 4 bases and J gave up 1 base; unmatched junction bases: 3. Germline lookup yields CDR1 LNHDA and CDR2 SQIVND (reference sequence).

CDR3 in amino acids: CSGSDRNTEAFF. DNA for the CDR3: TGCAGCGGATCCGACAGGAACACTGAAGCTTTCTTT. The V gene is TRBV29-1, the J gene TRBJ1-1, with D perhaps TRBD1 (5 bases). CDR1 SQVTM and CDR2 ANQGSEA come from the germline V gene. The ends were cut back, 7 bases at V and 1 base at J, with 10 bases in the middle. CDR3 size: 12 residues.

V is TRBV5-4 and J is TRBJ2-3; 7 bases are shared with TRBD1. J was trimmed by 2 bases and V by 4 bases; bases with no gene match: 10. Per the germline V gene, CDR1 is SGHNT and CDR2 is YYREEE (reference sequence). CDR3 length: 16 residues. CDR3 amino acids: CASSVAGTANTDTQYF. In DNA form, the CDR3 reads TGTGCCAGCAGCGTTGCCGGGACAGCAAACACAGATACGCAGTATTTT.

This clone showed up just once. CDR3 bases: TGTGCCTACTCGACAGGGTCCGGGGAGCTGTTTTTT. As protein: CAYSTGSGELFF. J is TRBJ2-2 and V is TRBV30, with 7 bases that match TRBD1. V shed 7 bases, J shed 6 bases, and the junction held 5 bases outside the gene matches. This CDR3 comprises 12 residues. The germline V gene encodes CDR1 GTSNPN and CDR2 SVGIG (reference sequence).

This clone has just one count. V is TRBV5-8 and J is TRBJ1-3; D remains unclear. The CDR3 has 15 amino acids. The germline V gene encodes CDR1 SGHTS and CDR2 YDEGEE. V was cut by 1 base and J by 0 bases, with 8 bases left in between. DNA for the CDR3: TGTGCCAGCAGCTTGCGAACCTACTCTGGAAACACCATATATTTT. Protein: CASSLRTYSGNTIYF.

The rearrangement joins TRBV11-2 to TRBJ1-1; D is undetermined. With 2 bases removed from V and 0 bases from J, the gap between germline ends came to 7 bases. The CDR3 length is 14 residues. Germline-derived CDR1 and CDR2 are SGHAT and FQNNGV. The CDR3 DNA reads as TGTGCCAGCAGCTTAACACAGATGAACACTGAAGCTTTCTTT. Residues: CASSLTQMNTEAFF.

The chain uses TRBV6-5 and TRBJ1-4; 8 nucleotides match TRBD1. In germline, CDR1 is MNHEY, CDR2 SVGAGI. The ends lost 6 bases at V and 13 bases at J; junction bases unmatched: 1. The CDR3 is made up of 10 amino acids. CDR3 nucleotides: TGTGCCAGCAGCGGACAGGGACTGTTTTTT. Protein product: CASSGQGLFF.

The V and J genes are TRBV18 and TRBJ1-4; TRBD1 aligns across 7 bases. Germline V CDR1 and CDR2: KGHSH, LQKENI. The CDR3 loop spans 15 amino acids. V shed 3 bases, J shed 3 bases, and the junction held 4 bases outside the gene matches. The CDR3 sequence: CASSPPGQPNEKLFF. In DNA form, the CDR3 reads TGTGCCAGCTCACCTCCGGGACAGCCTAATGAAAAACTGTTTTTT. The full variable domain, rest sourced from reference TRBV18 and TRBJ1-4, is NAGVMQNPRHLVRRRGQEARLRCSPMKGHSHVYWYRQLPEEGLKFMVYLQKENIIDESGMPKERFSAEFPKEGPSILRIQQVVRGDSAAYFCASSPPGQPNEKLFFGSGTQLSVL.

The V and J genes are TRBV5-1 and TRBJ2-7; the D is unclear. Germline CDR1 is SGHRS and CDR2 is YFSETQ. The V end was cut by 7 bases, the J end by 3 bases, with 8 bases between. The CDR3 totals 11 residues. The CDR3: CASATSYEQYF. The DNA of the CDR3 is TGCGCCAGCGCCACGAGCTACGAGCAGTACTTC.

The J gene is TRBJ1-5, the V gene TRBV6-5; 11 positions match TRBD1. The CDR3 has 15 residues. Germline V gene sequence: CDR1 MNHEY, CDR2 SVGAGI. The V and J ends lost 6 bases and 3 bases, in that order; junction bases with no gene match: 4. The CDR3 coding sequence is TGTGCCAGCAGACCGGGACAGGGGGACAATCAGCCCCAGCATTTT. This sequence encodes CASRPGQGDNQPQHF.

This chain uses TRBV7-9 with TRBJ1-1; 8 bases agree with TRBD1. This CDR3 is 13 amino acids long. V lost 7 bases and J lost 4; bases outside the gene matches: 5. CDR1 and CDR2 (germline): SEHNR, FQNEAQ (reference sequence). The CDR3, as DNA: TGTGCCAGCACCTCAGGGGGCCTCACTGAAGCTTTCTTT. This gives the protein CASTSGGLTEAFF.

The chain joins TRBV19 to TRBJ1-6; D unclear. The CDR3 is 14 amino acids. The V gene lost 3 bases and the J gene lost 3 bases, with 6 bases spanning the gap. Germline CDR1 reads LNHDA; CDR2 reads SQIVND (reference sequence). The CDR3 bases are TGTGCCAGTAGTATGTCTCGCTATAATTCACCCCTCCACTTT. Protein product: CASSMSRYNSPLHF.

The chain joins TRBV12-3 or TRBV12-4 to TRBJ2-7; D is ambiguous. Trimming shortened V by 5 bases and J by 5 bases, and 10 bases separated the two germline ends. The CDR3 is made up of 12 amino acids. CDR3 region: CASSEPPHEQYF. The CDR3 nucleotides read TGTGCCAGCAGTGAGCCCCCCCACGAGCAGTACTTC.

The chain links TRBV19 to TRBJ2-7, with 8 bases lining up with TRBD1. CDR1 is LNHDA, CDR2 SQIVND, per germline (reference sequence). After removal of 5 bases from V and 2 bases from J, the junction contained 11 bases not matched to a gene. The CDR3 is made up of 16 amino acids. DNA for the CDR3: TGTGCCAGTAGTCGAACTCAGGGGGCGAAAACCTACGAGCAGTACTTC. Residues: CASSRTQGAKTYEQYF.

This chain links TRBV3-1 (or the pseudogene TRBV3-2) with TRBJ1-1; TRBD1 agrees at 7 bases. V was pared by 1 base and J by 1 base, with 3 bases of the junction left unmatched. CDR3 size: 15 residues. Germline V gene data show CDR1 as LGHDT and CDR2 as YNNKEL (reference sequence). The DNA of the CDR3 is TGTGCCAGCAGCCAAGGGAGACAGGGGAACACTGAAGCTTTCTTT. Translating gives CASSQGRQGNTEAFF.

The V gene is TRBV12-3 or TRBV12-4, the J gene TRBJ2-1; 9 bases agree with TRBD1. The CDR3 has 13 amino acids. V trimming: 1 base; J trimming: 15 bases; junction bases outside the gene matches: 7. Here the CDR3 DNA reads TGTGCCAGCAGTTTAGGACAGGGGGTTTTTCGGTTCTTC. This codes for CASSLGQGVFRFF.

The genes are TRBV30 and TRBJ1-1, with 9 bases lining up with TRBD1. V was clipped by 0 bases and J by 5 bases; unmatched bases: 7. The CDR3 covers 15 residues. Germline-derived CDR1 and CDR2 are GTSNPN and SVGIG (reference sequence). This chain's CDR3 is CAWSVPRTGATEAFF. For the CDR3, the DNA is TGTGCCTGGAGTGTACCCCGGACAGGGGCTACTGAAGCTTTCTTT.

V gene TRBV20-1 combines with J gene TRBJ2-7; TRBD2 is a possible D gene (7 bases). The CDR3 totals 11 residues. Trimming left V 5 bases short and J 6 bases short, with 11 bases between. Germline lookup yields CDR1 DFQATT and CDR2 SNEGSKA (reference sequence). Written as DNA, the CDR3 is TGCAGTGCTTACAGGGAGGGCGAGCAGTACGTC. It codes for CSAYREGEQYV.

V is TRBV13 and J is TRBJ1-3; 7 bases fit TRBD1. The V gene's germline CDR1 is PRHDT and CDR2 FYEKMQ (reference sequence). CDR3 length: 16 amino acids. V lost 3 bases, J lost 3 bases, and 8 bases stayed unmatched. The CDR3 is CASSFARQGYGNTIYF. DNA for the CDR3: TGTGCCAGCAGCTTTGCCCGACAGGGCTATGGAAACACCATATATTTT.

The rearrangement uses TRBV7-9 and TRBJ2-1; D call uncertain. Between the trimmed V and J ends, which lost 5 bases and 7 bases, there was a span of 3 bases. Per the germline V gene, CDR1 is SEHNR and CDR2 is FQNEAQ (reference sequence). The CDR3 is made up of 10 amino acids. The CDR3 reads CASSPNEQFF. The CDR3 DNA follows: TGTGCCAGCAGCCCTAATGAGCAGTTCTTC.

The chain joins TRBV28 to TRBJ1-1; D remains unclear. The CDR3 contains 15 residues. V was shortened by 5 bases and J by 1 base, with 14 bases between the two germline ends. CDR1 is MDHEN and CDR2 is SYDVKM in the germline V gene. This CDR3 reads CASSLSGLANTEAFF. CDR3 nucleotides: TGTGCCAGCAGTCTCTCCGGACTGGCGAACACTGAAGCTTTCTTT.